This T cell receptor (beta chain) appears in the sequencing data of a study of OX40 agonist ivuxolimab in advanced cancers. Regarding the complete study: Ivuxolimab was a fully human IgG2 agonistic monoclonal antibody targeting the costimulatory receptor OX40 (CD134). The purpose of peripheral TCRbeta sequencing was to test whether ivuxolimab changed TCR sequence diversity and led to clonal T-cell expansion. The paper describes the monotherapy dose-escalation part (N = 52 patients) of the phase I trial of ivuxolimab. Prior anti-PD-1, anti-PD-L1 or anti-CTLA-4 therapy was permitted, and checkpoint inhibitors had been received by 40% to 50% of dose-escalation patients. Intravenous ivuxolimab was administered to patients every 2 weeks at six dose levels: 0.01, 0.1, 0.3, 1.5, 3 and 10 mg/kg. A male proportion of roughly 80% and a mean age of approximately 60 years, ranging from roughly 23 to 90, were recorded for the dose-escalation cohort. Of the 50 or so patients in dose escalation, some 20 had hepatocellular carcinoma, about 15 had melanoma, 9 had renal cell carcinoma and 9 had head and neck cancer. Three dose-escalation patients achieved partial responses, one with hepatocellular carcinoma and two with cutaneous melanoma.

Patients with autoimmune disease history or receiving systemic immunosuppression were excluded from the trial. Peripheral blood for TCR sequencing was drawn from every dose cohort at baseline, at cycle 4 day 1 and at cycle 7 day 1. The samples were taken from a phase I, first-in-human, multicenter, open-label dose-escalation trial of ivuxolimab. Adults with locally advanced or metastatic head and neck squamous cell, hepatocellular, melanoma or renal cell carcinoma were enrolled in the trial. Before TCR sequencing, CD4+ T cells and CD8+ T cells were sorted from peripheral blood as separate populations. Genomic DNA was extracted from sorted cells for sequencing of the TCRbeta CDR3 region. TCRbeta CDR3 regions were sequenced using the immunoSEQ Assay. The source is immuneACCESS, and TCRdb retained only in-frame sequences with V and J called. Part of the clones is not carried over; for the studies checked, unresolved V genes explain less than half of this, and the remainder is unexplained. A total of about 68,000 clones appear in this sample, about 83% of them only once. Around 1.4% of the sample lies in the top ten.

In regard to this clone: Its antigen is not yet known. There are no base qualities to consult, and no much larger clone falls within one base.

Its CDR3 holds 13 amino acids, cysteine through phenylalanine. Of the read, only the CDR3 DNA is kept; its 39 bases are in frame from base 1. V and J are truncated by 5 bases and 2 bases respectively, leaving an intervening sequence of 8 bases. The germline V gene (reference sequence) supplies CDR1 SEHNR and CDR2 FQNEAQ. Study-wide findings and limitations: Clonal expansion of both CD4+ and CD8+ blood T cells was observed from baseline to week 6 at doses 0.1 to 3.0 mg/kg. Low levels of normalized T-cell clonal expansion were also seen in some nonresponding patients. After ivuxolimab, CD8+ T cells had more expanded clones than CD4+ T cells on average. Which antigens the clonally expanded peripheral T cells were specific for was not determined. Partial responders in the 0.1-3.0 mg/kg groups had among the lowest normalized peripheral clonal expansion, especially among CD8+ T cells.

In this chain, TRBV7-9 is recombined with TRBJ2-3; too little of a D gene remains to name it. The sample here was CD4+ or CD8+ T cells sorted from blood, taken in a trial of the OX40 agonist ivuxolimab. This clonotype originated in an adult with an advanced solid tumor such as melanoma, head and neck, liver or kidney cancer. The DNA reads TGTGCCAGCAGCCCTCCAGCCACAGATACGCAGTATTTT. It codes for CASSPPATDTQYF.